The rows below give T cell receptor beta chains drawn from one sample of a study of blood T cell repertoires in COVID-19. The method was immunoSEQ multiplex PCR; TCRdb's version includes in-frame clones alone and lacks a portion of them. The sample holds over 130,000 clones, less than 80% seen once. Specimen: peripheral blood. Receptors originate from a woman older than 75 with active or convalescent COVID-19. Each CDR3 is given with its conserved first and last residue. The order of the fields is D gene, clone size, J gene, V gene, CDR3 DNA, CDR3 protein. The D gene is left open where the match is weak. Expanded clones are given a class, and other clones once, few, many or no size at all.

>NA|NA|TRBJ2-6|TRBV6-2/TRBV6-3
TGTGCCAGCAGTGACGGGGCTGGGGCCAACGTCCTGACTTTC
CASSDGAGANVLTF
>NA|NA|TRBJ1-6|TRBV2
TGTGCCAGCAGAGGCACCGGAGAGAGTTCACCCCTCCACTTT
CASRGTGESSPLHF
>NA|NA|TRBJ2-3|TRBV5-4
TGTGCCAGCAGCTTCGGCGGGGCCACAGATACGCAGTATTTT
CASSFGGATDTQYF
>NA|NA|TRBJ2-1|TRBV5-1
TGCGCCAGCAGCTTGGCCGGACAACGTAGCTCCTACAATGAGCAGTTCTTC
CASSLAGQRSSYNEQFF
>TRBD1|once|TRBJ1-6|TRBV11-2
TGTGCCAGCAGCCCCGGGACAGCTAATTCACCCCTCCACTTT
CASSPGTANSPLHF
>NA|NA|TRBJ2-1|TRBV6-5
TGTGCCAGCAGTAACCCTTCGCGAAATGAGCAGTTCTTC
CASSNPSRNEQFF
>TRBD1|NA|TRBJ2-7|TRBV15
TGTGCCACCAGCAGAGATTTCCCGGGACAGAACTACGAGCAGTACTTC
CATSRDFPGQNYEQYF
>TRBD2|NA|TRBJ2-3|TRBV5-1
TGCGCCAGCAGCACGGGGGCGCTAGCGGGGTGGTGGGGCGATACGCAGTATTTT
CASSTGALAGWWGDTQYF
>TRBD1|few|TRBJ1-2|TRBV28
TGTGCCAGCATAGACAGGGCTATCGGTGGCTACACCTTC
CASIDRAIGGYTF
>NA|NA|TRBJ1-5|TRBV4-3
TGCGCCAGCAGCCAAAGGGGCGGGGGCGGAGTAGATCAGCCCCAGCATTTT
CASSQRGGGGVDQPQHF
>NA|NA|TRBJ1-2|TRBV18
TGTGCCAGCTCACCGGGTTGGGCCGGGACAATCTATGGCTACACCTTC
CASSPGWAGTIYGYTF
>TRBD1|NA|TRBJ1-5|TRBV18
TGTGCCAGCTCACCAAGCAGGGGGCAGGTTCAGCCCCAGCATTTT
CASSPSRGQVQPQHF
>TRBD1|NA|TRBJ2-7|TRBV11-3
TGTGCCAGCAGCCCGAGTCCGGCGACAGGGGCTCCCTACGAGCAGTACTTC
CASSPSPATGAPYEQYF
>TRBD2|NA|TRBJ2-5|TRBV30
TGTGCCTGGACTTGGACTAGCGGGGAGACCCAGTACTTC
CAWTWTSGETQYF
>TRBD1|NA|TRBJ1-4|TRBV6-6
TGTGCCAGCACGAAACAGGGGGGAAGAGAAAAACTGTTTTTT
CASTKQGGREKLFF
>NA|NA|TRBJ1-5|TRBV7-9
TGTGCCAGCAGCCAGAATAGCAATCAGCCCCAGCATTTT
CASSQNSNQPQHF
>NA|NA|TRBJ2-7|TRBV7-2
TGTGCCAGCAGCGCGACTAGTCCTACCTACGAGCAGTACTTC
CASSATSPTYEQYF
>NA|NA|TRBJ2-7|TRBV12-3/TRBV12-4
TGTGCCAGCAGTTTAGTCACCTACGAGCAGTACTTC
CASSLVTYEQYF
>TRBD2|once|TRBJ2-4|TRBV9
TGTGCCAGCAGCGAGACTAGCGGGGGAGACATTCAGTACTTC
CASSETSGGDIQYF
>TRBD1|NA|TRBJ1-6|TRBV5-1
TGCGCCAGCAGCTTGGATAGGAGGACAGGGGGCGCATATTCACCCCTCCACTTT
CASSLDRRTGGAYSPLHF
>NA|NA|TRBJ2-3|TRBV5-3
TGTGCCAGAAGCGGGGAACAAGCGGGCCCCAGGTTGGGAACAGATACGCAGTATTTT
CARSGEQAGPRLGTDTQYF
>TRBD1|NA|TRBJ1-6|TRBV18
TGTGCCAGCTCACCTGTCAAGGGACAGGGTTATCCCCTCCACTTT
CASSPVKGQGYPLHF
>TRBD1|NA|TRBJ2-6|TRBV3-1/TRBV3-2
TGTGCCAGCAGCCTCCTCGACAGGGGCTCTGGGGCCAACGTCCTGACTTTC
CASSLLDRGSGANVLTF
>TRBD2|NA|TRBJ2-3|TRBV15
TGTGCCACCAGCAGAGATGTGGGCGGGGGGGCGTCAGATACGCAGTATTTT
CATSRDVGGGASDTQYF
>NA|NA|TRBJ2-7|TRBV10-3
TGTGCCATCAGTGAGTCGGCCGCCTACGAGCAGTACTTC
CAISESAAYEQYF
>NA|once|TRBJ1-1|TRBV29-1
TGCAGCGTTGAATTAACGACGGGAAAAGCTTTCTTT
CSVELTTGKAFF
>NA|once|TRBJ1-1|TRBV5-1
TGCGCCAGCAGCCCCTCGGGTAAAGTTTCTAACACTGAAGCTTTCTTT
CASSPSGKVSNTEAFF
>NA|NA|TRBJ1-1|TRBV19
TGTGCCAGTAGTATTAAGGCTCAGGCCACTGAAGCTTTCTTT
CASSIKAQATEAFF
>NA|NA|TRBJ2-3|TRBV19
TGTGCCAGTAGTGAGGACTTGAATACGCAGTATTTT
CASSEDLNTQYF
>TRBD1|NA|TRBJ1-1|TRBV6-5
TGTGCCAGCTCACGGACAGGGGCTGGGGGCGAAGCTTTCTTT
CASSRTGAGGEAFF
>NA|NA|TRBJ2-1|TRBV7-3
TGTGCCAGCAGCCCTCTGGGCAGGGTCAATGAGCAGTTCTTC
CASSPLGRVNEQFF
>TRBD1|once|TRBJ1-5|TRBV2
TGTGCCAGTACGCCAGGGGGCCTCAATCAGCCCCAGCATTTT
CASTPGGLNQPQHF
>TRBD1|NA|TRBJ1-2|TRBV2
TGTGCCAGCAGCTGGGACAGGGGGTATGGCTACACCTTC
CASSWDRGYGYTF
>NA|NA|TRBJ2-1|TRBV13
TGTGCCAGCAGCCACGGGGTTGTTGATGAGCAGTTCTTC
CASSHGVVDEQFF
>TRBD1|NA|TRBJ2-7|TRBV11-2
TGTGCCAGCAGCCACTACAGGGGGCGACGTCACGAGCAGTACTTC
CASSHYRGRRHEQYF
>NA|NA|TRBJ1-2|TRBV3-1/TRBV3-2
TGTGCCAGCAGCCAGGGGCCCCAGGGATATGGCTACACCTTC
CASSQGPQGYGYTF
>TRBD2|NA|TRBJ2-7|TRBV7-8
TGTGCCAGCAGCTCAACTGGGCTAGCGGGGTACTCCTACGAGCAGTACTTC
CASSSTGLAGYSYEQYF
>NA|NA|TRBJ2-7|TRBV6-6
TGTGCCAGCAGTTACTCGAGCCCAAAGTCCTACGAGCAGTACTTC
CASSYSSPKSYEQYF
>NA|few|TRBJ1-2|TRBV4-3
TGCGCCAGCAGCCAATCTCCAGGGTACCTTTTAAATGGCTACACCTTC
CASSQSPGYLLNGYTF
>TRBD1|NA|TRBJ1-5|TRBV5-1
TGCGCCAGCAGCTTGGGGGCAGGGGGGAATAGCAATCAGCCCCAGCATTTT
CASSLGAGGNSNQPQHF
>NA|NA|TRBJ1-2|TRBV18
TGTGCCAGCTCACCAGAGGGGGACTATCGAGGCTACACCTTC
CASSPEGDYRGYTF
>TRBD2|NA|TRBJ2-4|TRBV27
TGTGCCAGCAGTTTCTTGTCTAGCGGGGGGCGTCTAGCCAAAAACATTCAGTACTTC
CASSFLSSGGRLAKNIQYF
>TRBD2|NA|TRBJ2-1|TRBV2
TGTGCCAGCAGAGTAGCGGGGAACAATGAGCAGTTCTTC
CASRVAGNNEQFF
>TRBD1|many|TRBJ1-2|TRBV9
TGTGCCAGCAGCGGTGGACAGGGTTACAACTATGGCTACACCTTC
CASSGGQGYNYGYTF
>TRBD1|NA|TRBJ2-7|TRBV7-2
TGTGCCAGCAGCCCCTCCGGGACAGGGGCCAGGGGAGGGGAATACGAGCAGTACTTC
CASSPSGTGARGGEYEQYF
>TRBD1|NA|TRBJ2-5|TRBV12-5
TGTGCTAGTGGTTTTGACAGGGGTTTTGAGACCCAGTACTTC
CASGFDRGFETQYF
>NA|NA|TRBJ1-4|TRBV11-2
TGTGCCAGCAGCTCCCCTTCGGGGTTTTATGAAAAACTGTTTTTT
CASSSPSGFYEKLFF
>NA|NA|TRBJ1-1|TRBV12-3/TRBV12-4
TGTGCCAGCAGTTTCCGCAGGAACACTGAAGCTTTCTTT
CASSFRRNTEAFF
>TRBD1|NA|TRBJ1-4|TRBV6-5
TGTGCCAGCAGTTCCTGGACAGGGGAAAAACTGTTTTTT
CASSSWTGEKLFF
>TRBD1|NA|TRBJ1-1|TRBV7-2
TGTGCCAGCAGCTTTGGACAGGGCGGCGGGTACACTGAAGCTTTCTTT
CASSFGQGGGYTEAFF
>TRBD1|NA|TRBJ2-1|TRBV7-9
TGTGCCAGCAGCTTAGTAGGGACAGGGGAAAATGAGCAGTTCTTC
CASSLVGTGENEQFF
>NA|NA|TRBJ1-6|TRBV28
TGTGCCAGCAGTTTCTCGGGACAACATAATTCACCCCTCCACTTT
CASSFSGQHNSPLHF
>NA|NA|TRBJ1-5|TRBV3-1/TRBV3-2
TGTGCCAGCAGCCAAGACAGGCATTCTGATTGCTATAGCAATCAGCCCCAGCATTTT
CASSQDRHSDCYSNQPQHF
>NA|NA|TRBJ1-2|TRBV12-3/TRBV12-4
TGTGCCAGCAGTTTTAACGGGAGAGGTGGCTACACCTTC
CASSFNGRGGYTF
>TRBD1|NA|TRBJ1-5|TRBV6-5
TGTGCCAGCAGTTTCCGGGACAGGGGGATTGAGCCCCAGCATTTT
CASSFRDRGIEPQHF
>TRBD1|NA|TRBJ1-5|TRBV19
TGTGCCAGTAGACAAGGGACAGATAGCAATCAGCCCCAGCATTTT
CASRQGTDSNQPQHF
>NA|once|TRBJ1-4|TRBV12-3/TRBV12-4
TGTGCCAGCAGCAGGGGCTCTGGTGAAAAACTGTTTTTT
CASSRGSGEKLFF